This entry lists 27 T cell receptor beta chains sequenced from one sample in a study of Graves' ophthalmopathy and Graves' hyperthyroidism (dated by TCRdb to the late 2010s). The reads were generated on an Illumina HiSeq 2000. TCR beta CDR3 regions were amplified from RNA transcripts for repertoire sequencing. HTBI primers and the Qiagen OneStep RT-PCR kit were used in a first-round RT-PCR, which was followed by a second-round multiplex PCR, size selection and purification. TCRdb reran the public reads through fastp at Q25 and MiXCR, keeping productive beta chains. Rows merge per CDR3 protein into single entries with the most common DNA and genes. The sample records about 740,000 distinct CDR3 sequences, roughly two fifths of which are singletons. The ten largest clones add up to 35% to 55% of the sample. Sequences were obtained from peripheral blood. The receptors come from an adult man with Graves' ophthalmopathy.

The chain links TRBV9 to TRBJ2-7; no firm D call. The CDR3 is made up of 15 amino acids. V was shortened by 0 bases and J by 6 bases, with 16 bases between the two germline ends. The germline V gene encodes CDR1 SGDLS and CDR2 YYNGEE. The CDR3 here is CASSVEVRLVGEQYF. Here the CDR3 DNA reads TGTGCCAGCAGCGTAGAGGTCCGGTTAGTTGGCGAGCAGTACTTC.

Only a few counts were recorded for this clonotype. This sequence joins TRBV12-3 or TRBV12-4 and TRBJ2-7; D is perhaps TRBD2 (5 bases). The CDR3 extends over 14 amino acids. The V end was cut by 6 bases, the J end by 4 bases, with 16 bases between. The CDR3 loop reads CASSPRGGMYEQYF. The CDR3 nucleotides read TGTGCCAGCAGCCCCCGGGGTGGCATGTACGAGCAGTACTTC.

The CDR3 nucleotides read TGTGCCACCAGTGATCGCCTCGATAGGGAGACCCAGTACTTC. It is translated as CATSDRLDRETQYF. This rearrangement joins TRBV24-1 to TRBJ2-5; D is undetermined. Trimming removed 3 bases at V and 5 bases at J, with 12 bases between. Germline V CDR1 and CDR2: KGHDR, SFDVKD. The CDR3 is made up of 14 amino acids.

The J gene is TRBJ2-2, the V gene TRBV7-9; D perhaps matches TRBD1 (5 bases). Germline V lookup: CDR1 SEHNR, CDR2 FQNEAQ (reference sequence). Trimming took off 4 bases at V and 7 bases at J, with 10 bases between the two ends. This CDR3 spans 13 amino acids. In DNA, the CDR3 is TGTGCCAGCAGCTCATGGGGCGTCGGGGAGCTGTTTTTT. This codes for CASSSWGVGELFF.

The chain is built from TRBV15 and TRBJ2-7, with D uncertain. Trimming cost V 5 bases and J 1 base, with 9 bases left between them. The CDR3 spans 13 residues. Germline CDR1 LNHNV, CDR2 YYDKDF (reference sequence). DNA of the CDR3: TGTGCCACCAGCCCATCAGAGTCCTACGAGCAGTACTTC. Protein: CATSPSESYEQYF.

This clonotype was recorded a few times. CDR3 sequence reads: CASRRDRVASQPQHF. The CDR3 nucleotides are TGTGCCAGCAGAAGAGACAGAGTAGCAAGTCAGCCCCAGCATTTT. V usage is TRBV6-6 and J usage is TRBJ1-5; TRBD1 might be the D (5 bases). Germline assignment: CDR1 MNHNY and CDR2 SVGAGI (reference sequence). This CDR3 has 15 amino acids. V lost 6 bases to trimming and J lost 6 bases, with 18 bases between them.

The rearrangement uses TRBV6-5 and TRBJ2-7; a possible D gene is TRBD1 (6 bases). Per germline, CDR1 MNHEY and CDR2 SVGAGI. The V end lost 5 bases, the J end lost 5 bases, and 10 bases lay between the germline ends. CDR3 size: 12 residues. The DNA of the CDR3 is TGTGCCAGCAGTATACAGGGAAACGAGCAGTACTTC. Residues: CASSIQGNEQYF.

V usage is TRBV7-9 and J usage is TRBJ1-4, with D unclear. V gave up 4 bases and J gave up 3 bases, with 9 bases separating them. CDR3 length: 14 residues. Germline V gives CDR1 SEHNR, CDR2 FQNEAQ (reference sequence). This CDR3 is CASSSNPANEKLFF. The CDR3 region has the DNA TGTGCCAGCAGCTCCAATCCGGCTAATGAAAAACTGTTTTTT. The full variable domain, with the rest looked up from reference TRBV7-9 and TRBJ1-4, is DTGVSQNPRHKITKRGQNVTFRCDPISEHNRLYWYRQTLGQGPEFLTYFQNEAQLEKSRLLSDRFSAERPKGSFSTLEIQRTEQGDSAMYLCASSSNPANEKLFFGSGTQLSVL.

This clonotype has a single count. Since a much larger clone is just one base distant, this may be a read error. The genes are TRBV9 and TRBJ2-5; D unclear. TRBJ2-7 explains the end of the DNA better; the J call may be wrong. Looked up from germline, CDR1 is SGDLS and CDR2 is YYNGEE. This CDR3 comprises 12 residues. The CDR3 DNA is TGTGCCAGCAGCGTAGATGGGGACGAGCAGTACTTC. Translated: CASSVDGDEQYF.

The J gene is TRBJ1-2, the V gene TRBV7-8; D not resolved. V lost 1 base and J lost 0, with 9 bases in between. The germline CDR1 and CDR2 sequences are SGHVS and FQNEAQ. This CDR3 contains 15 residues. DNA for the CDR3: TGTGCCAGCAGCTTAGACCAGGTTGCTAACTATGGCTACACCTTC. Encoded protein: CASSLDQVANYGYTF.

This clonotype was detected only once. The CDR3 DNA is TGTGCCAGCAGCTTCGTGTCAGCAGGAGATACGCAGTATTTT. Encoded protein: CASSFVSAGDTQYF. The V call is TRBV7-2, the J call TRBJ2-3; no clear D. CDR3 length equals 14 residues. CDR1 is SGHTA and CDR2 is FQGNSA in the germline V gene. V lost 3 bases and J 5 bases, leaving 12 bases between the germline ends.

On this clonotype: One end of the junction fails to match germline, which may point to a read error. V usage is TRBV24-1 and J usage is TRBJ1-5, with TRBD1 identical over 11 bases. The germline CDR1 and CDR2 sequences are KGHDR and SFDVKD. The CDR3 is made up of 15 amino acids. The CDR3 spells CASSTYGTGGQPQHF. CDR3 bases: TGTGCCAGCAGTACATACGGGACAGGGGGTCAGCCCCAGCATTTT.

The table lists this clonotype with a few counts. The chain is built from TRBV20-1 and TRBJ2-2; D not certain. V was pared by 7 bases and J by 1 base, with 10 bases between. The CDR3 sequence is 13 residues long. Germline V CDR1 and CDR2: DFQATT, SNEGSKA (reference sequence). The CDR3 DNA reads TGCAGTGGCGTTGCGGAGAACACCGGGGAGCTGTTTTTT. Its translation: CSGVAENTGELFF.

V and J are TRBV10-3 and TRBJ2-3, with D unresolved. Trimming stripped 4 bases from V and 4 bases from J, with 9 bases between. The CDR3 covers 13 residues. CDR1 is ENHRY and CDR2 is SYGVKD in the germline V gene. CDR3 nucleotide sequence: TGTGCCATCAGTGGCGTCGAGGCAGATACGCAGTATTTT. This gives the protein CAISGVEADTQYF.

This clonotype occurred a few times. The chain joins TRBV7-7 to TRBJ2-7, with TRBD1 matching over 7 bases. The CDR3 extends over 15 amino acids. Germline CDR1 reads SSHAT; CDR2 reads FNYEAQ (reference sequence). The trim removed 2 bases at V and 0 bases at J, leaving 4 bases unmatched. The CDR3 here is CASSLMAGGSYEQYF. Written as DNA, the CDR3 is TGTGCCAGCAGCTTAATGGCAGGGGGCTCCTACGAGCAGTACTTC.

V usage is TRBV6-6 and J usage is TRBJ2-7; the D gene is possibly TRBD2 (5 bases). Germline CDR1 and CDR2: MNHNY and SVGAGI (reference sequence). This CDR3 is 13 amino acids long. V was cut by 7 bases and J by 2 bases, with 12 bases left in between. The CDR3 nucleotides read TGTGCCAGCATCACACCCGGGGCCTACGAGCAGTACTTC. Amino acids: CASITPGAYEQYF.

This clonotype was picked up many times. The V and J genes are TRBV6-6 and TRBJ1-1, with D hard to call. The CDR3 extends over 13 amino acids. Germline CDR1 is MNHNY and CDR2 is SVGAGI (reference sequence). The V end was cut by 0 bases, the J end by 0 bases, with 2 bases between. CDR3 nucleotides: TGTGCCAGCAGTTACTCGATGAACACTGAAGCTTTCTTT. This sequence encodes CASSYSMNTEAFF.

Comments on this clonotype: One junction end does not reproduce the germline sequence, and a read error may be involved. The chain uses TRBV7-9 and TRBJ1-5, with a tentative D call TRBD1 (5 bases). Germline CDR1 reads SEHNR; CDR2 reads FQNEAQ (reference sequence). The CDR3 contains 14 residues. Here the CDR3 DNA reads TGTGCCGGCAGCAAAACTGCAGGGAATCAGCCCCAGCATTTT. As protein: CAGSKTAGNQPQHF.

This clonotype was observed at least ten times. The J gene is TRBJ1-5, the V gene TRBV7-6; TRBD1 matches at 12 bases. The V gene end was trimmed by 5 bases and the J gene end by 4 bases; junction bases not matched to a gene: 9. Germline V gene lookup returns CDR1 SGHVS and CDR2 FNYEAQ. This CDR3 has 17 residues. The CDR3 protein is CASSPQGQGAHNQPQHF. The CDR3 coding sequence is TGTGCCAGCAGCCCTCAGGGACAGGGGGCGCATAATCAGCCCCAGCATTTT.

The chain employs TRBV9 and TRBJ2-7; possible D gene TRBD1, 5 bases. Deletions cut 0 bases from V and 6 bases from J, with 16 bases between. The CDR3 is made up of 15 amino acids. CDR1 and CDR2 (germline): SGDLS, YYNGEE. This CDR3 reads CASSVAPQGDGEQYF. CDR3 in DNA: TGTGCCAGCAGCGTAGCTCCCCAGGGTGACGGCGAGCAGTACTTC. Full variable domain (rest looked up from reference TRBV9 and TRBJ2-7): DSGVTQTPKHLITATGQRVTLRCSPRSGDLSVYWYQQSLDQGLQFLIQYYNGEERAKGNILERFSAQQFPDLHSELNLSSLELGDSALYFCASSVAPQGDGEQYFGPGTRLTVT.

This clonotype was detected many times. The chain recombines TRBV7-8 with TRBJ1-1; D may be TRBD1 (6 bases). CDR1 and CDR2 (germline): SGHVS, FQNEAQ. Trimming stripped 1 base from V and 7 bases from J, with 10 bases between. This CDR3 has 13 residues. The CDR3 protein is CASSLGTGYEAFF. The CDR3 bases are TGTGCCAGCAGCTTAGGAACAGGGTATGAAGCTTTCTTT.

In regard to this clonotype: A much larger clonotype is one base distant, so this may be a read error. This likely comes from a read error, as the CDR3 has no conserved phenylalanine or tryptophan at its end. The V gene is TRBV29-1, the J gene TRBJ2-7; D possibly corresponds to TRBD2 (7 bases). The CDR3 runs to 14 residues. Germline V gene sequence: CDR1 SQVTM, CDR2 ANQGSEA. With 7 bases removed from V and 6 bases from J, the gap between germline ends came to 22 bases. CDR3 loop: CSGTPGGPYSEQYL. CDR3 nucleotide sequence: TGCAGCGGGACCCCGGGGGGCCCCTATTCCGAGCAGTACCTC.

The chain employs TRBV20-1 and TRBJ2-7; 8 bases are a match to TRBD1. The ends lost 2 bases at V and 0 bases at J; junction bases unmatched: 6. Germline lookup yields CDR1 DFQATT and CDR2 SNEGSKA (reference sequence). This CDR3 contains 15 residues. The CDR3 here is CSARSRTGPSYEQYF. The CDR3 DNA follows: TGCAGTGCTAGATCCCGGACAGGGCCCTCCTACGAGCAGTACTTC.

This clonotype was seen at least ten times. The rearrangement uses TRBV10-1 and TRBJ2-5; tentatively, D is TRBD1 (6 bases). The CDR3 is 15 residues long. Germline V gene data show CDR1 as WNHNN and CDR2 as SYGVQD (reference sequence). The V gene lost 0 bases and the J gene lost 2 bases, with 10 bases spanning the gap. CDR3 sequence: CASSESNRAQETQYF. As DNA, the CDR3 is TGCGCCAGCAGTGAGTCTAACAGGGCACAAGAGACCCAGTACTTC.

V is TRBV9 and J is TRBJ2-7; D gene ambiguous. The CDR3 spans 14 residues. V was clipped by 0 bases and J by 3 bases, with 10 bases between them. CDR1 and CDR2 (germline): SGDLS, YYNGEE. The CDR3 region has the DNA TGTGCCAGCAGCGTAGAAGGCTCACGCTACGAGCAGTACTTC. Residues: CASSVEGSRYEQYF.

This clonotype was observed a few times. V gene TRBV2 combines with J gene TRBJ1-1; TRBD1 matches 7 bases. The V gene end was trimmed by 5 bases and the J gene end by 8 bases; junction bases not matched to a gene: 11. This CDR3 has 14 amino acids. Germline CDR1 reads SNHLY; CDR2 reads FYNNEI. CDR3 in DNA: TGTGCCAGCAGTCCAGGGGGTGTGAACTCCGAAGCTTTCTTT. This translates into CASSPGGVNSEAFF.

This clonotype was observed at least ten times. The V gene is TRBV10-1, the J gene TRBJ1-2; D call uncertain. The CDR3 consists of 15 residues. Trimming took 6 bases from V and 6 from J, leaving 20 bases between them. Per germline, CDR1 WNHNN and CDR2 SYGVQD (reference sequence). CDR3 region: CASSWSIGPPDGYTF. CDR3 in DNA: TGCGCCAGCAGCTGGAGTATAGGGCCCCCCGATGGCTACACCTTC.